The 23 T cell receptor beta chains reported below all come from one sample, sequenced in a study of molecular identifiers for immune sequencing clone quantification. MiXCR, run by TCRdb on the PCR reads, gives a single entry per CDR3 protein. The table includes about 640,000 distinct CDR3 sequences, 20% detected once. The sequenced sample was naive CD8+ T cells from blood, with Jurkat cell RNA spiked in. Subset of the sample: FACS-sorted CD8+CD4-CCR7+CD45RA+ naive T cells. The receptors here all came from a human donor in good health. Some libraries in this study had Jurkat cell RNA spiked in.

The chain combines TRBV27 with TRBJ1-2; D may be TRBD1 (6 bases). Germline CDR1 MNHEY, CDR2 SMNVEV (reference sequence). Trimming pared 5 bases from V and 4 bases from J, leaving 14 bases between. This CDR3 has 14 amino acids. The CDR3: CASSPRGVGYGYTF. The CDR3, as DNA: TGTGCCAGCAGTCCCAGGGGCGTGGGCTATGGCTACACCTTC.

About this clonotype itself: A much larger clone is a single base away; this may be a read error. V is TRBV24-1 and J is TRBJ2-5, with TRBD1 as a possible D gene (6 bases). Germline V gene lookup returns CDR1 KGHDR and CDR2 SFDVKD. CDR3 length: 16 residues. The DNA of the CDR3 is TGTGCCGCCAGTGACCAAAACGGGACACTCCAAGAGACCCAGTACTTC. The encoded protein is CAASDQNGTLQETQYF.

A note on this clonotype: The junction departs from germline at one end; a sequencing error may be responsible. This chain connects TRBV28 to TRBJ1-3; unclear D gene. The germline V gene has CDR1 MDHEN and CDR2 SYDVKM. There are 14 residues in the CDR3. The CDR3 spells CASSSWYPVNTTYF. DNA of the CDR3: TGTGCCAGCAGTTCTTGGTACCCCGTTAACACCACATATTTT.

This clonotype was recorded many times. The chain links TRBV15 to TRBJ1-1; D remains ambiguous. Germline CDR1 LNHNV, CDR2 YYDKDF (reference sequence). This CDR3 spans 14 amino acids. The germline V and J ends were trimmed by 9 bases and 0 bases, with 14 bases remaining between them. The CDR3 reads CATARGTMNTEAFF. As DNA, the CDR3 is TGTGCCACGGCTCGGGGAACCATGAACACTGAAGCTTTCTTT.

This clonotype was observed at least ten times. The CDR3 coding sequence is TGCGCCAGCAGCGGTAGCAGTGAAGCTTTCTTT. Translating it yields CASSGSSEAFF. V gene TRBV4-1 combines with J gene TRBJ1-1; D is uncertain. Germline V CDR1 and CDR2: MGHRA, YSYEKL. CDR3 length: 11 amino acids. The ends were cut back, 5 bases at V and 7 bases at J, with 8 bases in the middle.

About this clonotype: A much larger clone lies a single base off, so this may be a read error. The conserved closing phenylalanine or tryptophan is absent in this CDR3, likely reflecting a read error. The CDR3 loop reads CASSYNPGGVEQYY. The CDR3 region has the DNA TGTGCCAGCAGCTATAATCCCGGGGGCGTCGAGCAGTACTAC. This chain links TRBV7-6 with TRBJ2-7; D assignment may be TRBD1 or TRBD2 (6 bases each). This CDR3 spans 14 amino acids. The germline V gene encodes CDR1 SGHVS and CDR2 FNYEAQ. V was clipped by 4 bases and J by 6 bases, with 16 bases between them.

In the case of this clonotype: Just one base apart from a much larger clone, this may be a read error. The CDR3 coding sequence is TGTGCCAGCAGTTACCAGGGACCTAGCAGCCATCAGCCCCAGCATTTT. This codes for CASSYQGPSSHQPQHF. The V call is TRBV6-8, the J call TRBJ1-5; maybe TRBD1 (5 bases). CDR3 size: 16 residues. V dropped 2 bases and J dropped 5 bases, with 16 bases sitting between them. Looked up from germline, CDR1 is MNHGY and CDR2 is SAAAGT.

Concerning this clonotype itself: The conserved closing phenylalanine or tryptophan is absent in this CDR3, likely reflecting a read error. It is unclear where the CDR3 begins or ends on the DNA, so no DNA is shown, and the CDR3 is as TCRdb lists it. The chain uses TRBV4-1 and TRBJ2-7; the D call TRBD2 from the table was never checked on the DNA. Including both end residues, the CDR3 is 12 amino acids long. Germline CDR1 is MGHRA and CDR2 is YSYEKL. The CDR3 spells CASSHLPGLLSL.

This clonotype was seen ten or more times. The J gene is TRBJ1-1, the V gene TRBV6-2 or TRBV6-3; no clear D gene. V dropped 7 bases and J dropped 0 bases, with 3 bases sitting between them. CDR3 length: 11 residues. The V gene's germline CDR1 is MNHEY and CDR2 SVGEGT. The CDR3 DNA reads TGTGCCAGCAAGTTGAACACTGAAGCTTTCTTT. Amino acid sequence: CASKLNTEAFF.

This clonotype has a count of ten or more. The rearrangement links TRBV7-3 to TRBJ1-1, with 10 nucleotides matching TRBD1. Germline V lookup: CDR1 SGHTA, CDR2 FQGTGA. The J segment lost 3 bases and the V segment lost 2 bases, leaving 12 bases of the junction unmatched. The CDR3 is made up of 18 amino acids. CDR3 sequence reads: CASSLWGQGMGFYTEAFF. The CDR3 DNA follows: TGTGCCAGCAGCTTATGGGGACAGGGGATGGGGTTTTACACTGAAGCTTTCTTT.

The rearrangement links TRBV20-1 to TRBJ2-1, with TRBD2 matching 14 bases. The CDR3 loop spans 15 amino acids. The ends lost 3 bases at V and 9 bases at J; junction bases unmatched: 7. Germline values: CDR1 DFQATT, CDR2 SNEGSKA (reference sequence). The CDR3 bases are TGCAGTGCTAGGAGGGGGACTAGCGGGAGCGGTGAGCAGTTCTTC. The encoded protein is CSARRGTSGSGEQFF.

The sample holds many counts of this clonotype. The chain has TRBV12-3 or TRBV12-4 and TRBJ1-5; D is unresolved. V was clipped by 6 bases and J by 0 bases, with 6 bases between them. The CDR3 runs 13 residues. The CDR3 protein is CASRAGSNQPQHF. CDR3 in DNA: TGTGCCAGCAGAGCAGGTAGCAATCAGCCCCAGCATTTT.

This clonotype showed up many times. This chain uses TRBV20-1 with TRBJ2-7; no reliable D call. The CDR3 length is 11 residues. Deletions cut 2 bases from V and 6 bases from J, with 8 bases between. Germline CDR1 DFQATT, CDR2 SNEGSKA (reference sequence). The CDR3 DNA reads TGCAGTGCTAGATTGATCGGCGAGCAGTACTTC. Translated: CSARLIGEQYF.

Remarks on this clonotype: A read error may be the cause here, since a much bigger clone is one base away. DNA of the CDR3: TGTGCCAGCAGTTTAGGATCCGCGAGGGCCTACCAAGAGACCCAGTACTTC. Its translation is CASSLGSARAYQETQYF. This rearrangement joins TRBV12-3 or TRBV12-4 to TRBJ2-5; the D gene is possibly TRBD2 (5 bases). Trimming shortened V by 1 base and J by 0 bases, and 15 bases separated the two germline ends. This CDR3 comprises 17 residues.

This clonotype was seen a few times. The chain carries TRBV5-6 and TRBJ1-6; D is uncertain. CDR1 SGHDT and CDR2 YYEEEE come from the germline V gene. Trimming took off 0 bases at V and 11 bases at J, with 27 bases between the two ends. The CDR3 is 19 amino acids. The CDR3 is CASSLGPQKVVRGFAPLHF. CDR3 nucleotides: TGTGCCAGCAGCTTGGGCCCTCAGAAGGTGGTGCGTGGTTTTGCACCCCTCCACTTT.

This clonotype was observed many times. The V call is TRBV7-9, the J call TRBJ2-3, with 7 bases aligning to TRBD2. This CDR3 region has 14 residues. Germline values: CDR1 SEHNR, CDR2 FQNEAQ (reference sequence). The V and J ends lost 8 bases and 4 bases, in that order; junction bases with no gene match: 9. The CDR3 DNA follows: TGTGCCAGCTCCCCCCCCGCGGGGGCAGATACGCAGTATTTT. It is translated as CASSPPAGADTQYF.

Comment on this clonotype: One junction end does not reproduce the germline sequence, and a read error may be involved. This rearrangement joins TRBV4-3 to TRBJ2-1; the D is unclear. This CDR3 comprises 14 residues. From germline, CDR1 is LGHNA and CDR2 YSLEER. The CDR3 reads CASSQNPSRHERFF. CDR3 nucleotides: TGCGCCAGCAGCCAAAATCCATCCCGGCATGAGCGGTTCTTC.

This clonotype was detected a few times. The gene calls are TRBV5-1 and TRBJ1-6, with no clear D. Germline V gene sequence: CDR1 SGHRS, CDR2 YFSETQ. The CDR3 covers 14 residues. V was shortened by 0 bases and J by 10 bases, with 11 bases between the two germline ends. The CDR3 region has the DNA TGCGCCAGCAGCTTGGGTGGCGGAGCCTCACCCCTCCACTTT. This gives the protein CASSLGGGASPLHF.

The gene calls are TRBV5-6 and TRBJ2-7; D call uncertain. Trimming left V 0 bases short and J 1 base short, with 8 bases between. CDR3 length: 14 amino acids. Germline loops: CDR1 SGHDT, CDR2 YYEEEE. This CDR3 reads CASSLGDPSYEQYF. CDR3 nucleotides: TGTGCCAGCAGCTTGGGGGATCCTTCCTACGAGCAGTACTTC.

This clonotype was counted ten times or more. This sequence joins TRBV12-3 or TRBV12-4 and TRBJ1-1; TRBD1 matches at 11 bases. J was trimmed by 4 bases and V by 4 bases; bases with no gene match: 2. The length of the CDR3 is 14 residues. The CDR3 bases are TGTGCCAGCAGTTATGGACAGGGGGCCACTGAAGCTTTCTTT. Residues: CASSYGQGATEAFF.

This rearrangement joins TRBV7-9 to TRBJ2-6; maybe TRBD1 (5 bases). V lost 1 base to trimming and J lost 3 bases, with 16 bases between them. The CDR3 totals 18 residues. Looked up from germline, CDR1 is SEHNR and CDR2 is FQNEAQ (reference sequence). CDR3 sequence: CASSLVGPQGGGANVLTF. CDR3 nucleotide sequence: TGTGCCAGCAGCTTAGTAGGGCCCCAGGGTGGTGGGGCCAACGTCCTGACTTTC.

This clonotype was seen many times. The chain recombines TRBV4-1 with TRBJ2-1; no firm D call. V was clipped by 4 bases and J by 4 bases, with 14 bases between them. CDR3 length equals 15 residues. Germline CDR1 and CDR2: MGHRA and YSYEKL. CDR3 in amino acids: CASSRGVGLYNEQFF. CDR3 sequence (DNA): TGCGCCAGCAGCCGTGGAGTGGGGTTATACAATGAGCAGTTCTTC.

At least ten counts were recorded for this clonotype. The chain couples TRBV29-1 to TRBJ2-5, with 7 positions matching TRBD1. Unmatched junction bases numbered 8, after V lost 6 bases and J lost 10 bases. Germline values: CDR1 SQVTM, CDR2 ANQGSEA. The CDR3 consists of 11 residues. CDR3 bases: TGCAGCGTGCCGGGGACAGACGGCCAGTACTTC. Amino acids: CSVPGTDGQYF.